This record covers a single TCR beta chain. The germline V gene has CDR1 MNHEY and CDR2 SVGAGI. The length of the CDR3 is 14 residues. After removal of 2 bases from V and 7 bases from J, the junction contained 2 bases not matched to a gene. Original data processing: Amplification of reference gene primers provided the estimated nucleated cell counts. Measured with immunoSEQ multiplex PCR; TCRdb has only the in-frame clones, and not every one. The V and J calls and clone size were taken over from that table, and D and trimming were inferred from the DNA. Among approximately 160,000 clones, around 83% were seen once, and the ten largest hold roughly 13%. This entry belongs to a study of blood T cell repertoires in COVID-19. Study overall: Samples came from the United States, Italy and Spain, spanning acute and convalescent COVID-19. PBMCs, B-cell-depleted T cells, or T cells provided the cDNA or gDNA that made up the material.

The origin of this receptor is a man aged 65 to 79 who had recovered from COVID-19. V usage is TRBV6-5 and J usage is TRBJ1-6; TRBD1 matches 7 bases. Sample: peripheral blood. CDR3 protein: CASSYGTANSPLHF. In DNA form, the CDR3 reads TGTGCCAGCAGTTACGGGACAGCCAATTCACCCCTCCACTTT.